The entry below gives a single TCR beta chain sequence along with its context. Its specificity is not known. The V gene's germline CDR1 is ENHRY and CDR2 SYGVKD. Losses at the gene ends were 3 bases for V and 0 bases for J; bases not matched to a gene: 3. The CDR3 runs to 15 residues. This sample was taken from a study of cytomegalovirus exposure and HLA in healthy donors. Study-level points and caveats: The classifier reportedly diagnosed cytomegalovirus status with high specificity and sensitivity. TCR beta V segments were, for the most part, productive about 87% or about 30% of the time in an earlier analysis. A later analysis found TCR association rates differed by HLA locus, highest for DRB1 and lowest for HLA-C.

60 Vbeta and 13 Jbeta primers were used in PCR. Using immunoSEQ multiplex PCR, the repertoire was profiled, and TCRdb retains in-frame clones only, with some absent. The data contain some 130,000 clones, approximately 90% of them seen just once; the ten biggest clones take up about 5.5%. Sequencing was performed on PBMCs. The origin of this receptor is a woman in her twenties or thirties in good health and CMV-seronegative. The V gene is TRBV10-3, the J gene TRBJ2-5, with 8 bases aligning to TRBD2. The CDR3 loop is CAISEIAGYQETQYF. CDR3 DNA: TGTGCCATCAGTGAAATAGCGGGGTACCAAGAGACCCAGTACTTC.